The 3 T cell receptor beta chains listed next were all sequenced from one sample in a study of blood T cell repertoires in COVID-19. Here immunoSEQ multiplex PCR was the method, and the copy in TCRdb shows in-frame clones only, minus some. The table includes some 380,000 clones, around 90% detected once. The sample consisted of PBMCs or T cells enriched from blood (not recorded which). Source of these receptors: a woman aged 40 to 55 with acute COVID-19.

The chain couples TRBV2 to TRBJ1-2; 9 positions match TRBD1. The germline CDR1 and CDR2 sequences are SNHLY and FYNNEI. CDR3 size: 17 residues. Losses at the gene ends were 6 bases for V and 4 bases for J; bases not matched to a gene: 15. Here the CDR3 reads CASSPPIPMTGGYGYTF. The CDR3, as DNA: TGTGCCAGCAGCCCACCCATCCCAATGACAGGGGGCTATGGCTACACCTTC.

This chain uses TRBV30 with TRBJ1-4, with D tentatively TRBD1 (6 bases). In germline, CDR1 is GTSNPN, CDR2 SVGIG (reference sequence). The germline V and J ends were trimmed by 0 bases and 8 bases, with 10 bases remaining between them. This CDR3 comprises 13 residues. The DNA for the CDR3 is TGTGCCTGGAGTGTACAGGGACCGGAAAAACTGTTTTTT. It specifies CAWSVQGPEKLFF.

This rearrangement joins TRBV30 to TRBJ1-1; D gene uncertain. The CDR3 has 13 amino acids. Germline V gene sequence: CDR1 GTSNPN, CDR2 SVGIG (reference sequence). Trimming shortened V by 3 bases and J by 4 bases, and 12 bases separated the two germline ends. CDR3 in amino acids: CAWRPRGATEAFF. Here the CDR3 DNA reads TGTGCCTGGAGGCCCCGGGGAGCCACTGAAGCTTTCTTT.